A single sample gave rise to the 22 T cell receptor beta chains below, sequenced in a study of CD8+ T cells in alopecia areata. Sequencing templates came from extracted RNA that was reverse transcribed into cDNA. TCRdb's table, derived via immunoSEQ multiplex PCR, lists solely in-frame clones and lacks some. The table includes 170,000 or so clones, roughly 60% detected once. The input for sequencing was CD4+ T cells sorted from blood, taken at week 0. These receptors all stem from a human donor with alopecia areata.

V and J are TRBV7-9 and TRBJ2-7; D is uncertain. The germline V gene encodes CDR1 SEHNR and CDR2 FQNEAQ (reference sequence). Deletions cut 4 bases from V and 6 bases from J, with 10 bases between. This CDR3 region has 12 residues. The CDR3 sequence: CASSSNIGEQYF. The CDR3 DNA reads TGTGCCAGCAGCTCTAATATCGGCGAGCAGTACTTC.

This clone was counted a few times. The chain employs TRBV30 and TRBJ1-2; no clear D. This CDR3 contains 12 residues. Per the germline V gene, CDR1 is GTSNPN and CDR2 is SVGIG (reference sequence). The germline V and J ends were trimmed by 3 bases and 7 bases, with 12 bases remaining between them. CDR3 nucleotides: TGTGCCTGGAGATTCCCTGGGAGTGGCTACACCTTC. It is translated as CAWRFPGSGYTF. Full variable domain (rest looked up from reference TRBV30 and TRBJ1-2): SQTIHQWPATLVQPVGSPLSLECTVEGTSNPNLYWYRQAAGRGLQLLFYSVGIGQISSEVPQNLSASRPQDRQFILSSKKLLLSDSGFYLCAWRFPGSGYTFGSGTRLTVV.

The chain carries TRBV5-6 and TRBJ1-1; D not resolved. V lost 0 bases and J lost 5, with 11 bases in between. The CDR3 length is 14 residues. Germline assignment: CDR1 SGHDT and CDR2 YYEEEE. The CDR3 DNA reads TGTGCCAGCAGCTTGGTCCCTAGCTCTACTGAAGCTTTCTTT. Amino acids: CASSLVPSSTEAFF.

The V call is TRBV30, the J call TRBJ1-1; possibly TRBD1 for D (5 bases). V was pared by 0 bases and J by 2 bases, with 10 bases between. Per the germline V gene, CDR1 is GTSNPN and CDR2 is SVGIG (reference sequence). The CDR3 loop spans 14 amino acids. The CDR3 DNA reads as TGTGCCTGGAGTGTCCAGACAGCAAACACTGAAGCTTTCTTT. Translating gives CAWSVQTANTEAFF.

This chain connects TRBV18 to TRBJ1-1; 9 bases are shared with TRBD1. The germline gives CDR1 KGHSH, CDR2 LQKENI. V trimming: 5 bases; J trimming: 1 base; junction bases outside the gene matches: 2. This CDR3 is 14 amino acids long. CDR3 amino acids: CASSATGGNTEAFF. CDR3 nucleotide sequence: TGTGCCAGCTCAGCGACAGGGGGGAACACTGAAGCTTTCTTT. Combining the CDR3 with reference TRBV18 and TRBJ1-1 gives the whole variable domain NAGVMQNPRHLVRRRGQEARLRCSPMKGHSHVYWYRQLPEEGLKFMVYLQKENIIDESGMPKERFSAEFPKEGPSILRIQQVVRGDSAAYFCASSATGGNTEAFFGQGTRLTVV.

CDR3 in amino acids: CAWQQGTYGYTF. The CDR3 nucleotides are TGTGCCTGGCAACAGGGTACCTATGGCTACACCTTC. V is TRBV30 and J is TRBJ1-2; perhaps TRBD1 as D (6 bases). This CDR3 comprises 12 residues. The germline V and J ends were trimmed by 5 bases and 4 bases, with 11 bases remaining between them. Germline V lookup: CDR1 GTSNPN, CDR2 SVGIG (reference sequence).

This clone was detected only a few times. This chain connects TRBV29-1 to TRBJ1-2; D gene ambiguous. Looked up from germline, CDR1 is SQVTM and CDR2 is ANQGSEA. The V and J ends lost 3 bases and 8 bases respectively, with 16 bases between them. This CDR3 is built from 13 residues. The CDR3 reads CSVEGVETRGYTF. DNA of the CDR3: TGCAGCGTTGAGGGAGTCGAAACGCGGGGCTACACCTTC.

The chain recombines TRBV4-1 with TRBJ2-7; D may correspond to TRBD1 or TRBD2 (6 bases each). Trimming took off 0 bases at V and 5 bases at J, with 20 bases between the two ends. Germline V gene sequence: CDR1 MGHRA, CDR2 YSYEKL. This CDR3 region has 17 residues. The CDR3 region has the DNA TGCGCCAGCAGCCAAGATCCCGGGGGACATATCGTTAACGAGCAGTACTTC. Its translation: CASSQDPGGHIVNEQYF.

V usage is TRBV7-2 and J usage is TRBJ2-3; 12 bases agree with TRBD2. This CDR3 has 17 residues. Germline CDR1 SGHTA, CDR2 FQGNSA. V trimming: 0 bases; J trimming: 3 bases; junction bases outside the gene matches: 4. CDR3 in DNA: TGTGCCAGCAGCTTAGCGGCTAGCGGGGGGGCGACAGATACGCAGTATTTT. This gives the protein CASSLAASGGATDTQYF.

This clone has ten or more counts. The chain links TRBV5-1 to TRBJ2-2; D is ambiguous. The CDR3 consists of 15 residues. Looked up from germline, CDR1 is SGHRS and CDR2 is YFSETQ. V dropped 0 bases and J dropped 0 bases, with 6 bases sitting between them. The chain's CDR3 is CASSLGAANTGELFF. The CDR3 coding sequence is TGCGCCAGCAGCTTGGGGGCAGCGAACACCGGGGAGCTGTTTTTT.

The chain is built from TRBV5-1 and TRBJ1-6; perhaps TRBD1 as D (5 bases). This CDR3 is 15 amino acids long. Looked up from germline, CDR1 is SGHRS and CDR2 is YFSETQ. V was pared by 4 bases and J by 8 bases, with 16 bases between. The CDR3 DNA reads as TGCGCCAGCAGCAGCAGGGATGATTGGCATTCACCCCTCCACTTT. Protein product: CASSSRDDWHSPLHF.

The chain combines TRBV29-1 with TRBJ2-6; D possibly uses TRBD1 or TRBD2 (5 bases each). CDR3 size: 16 residues. The germline V gene has CDR1 SQVTM and CDR2 ANQGSEA. V lost 4 bases and J lost 4, with 17 bases in between. The CDR3 region is CSVAREGKDGANVLTF. As DNA, the CDR3 is TGCAGCGTTGCACGAGAGGGGAAAGACGGGGCCAACGTCCTGACTTTC.

The CDR3: CASSADLNTEAFF. CDR3 bases: TGCGCCAGCAGCGCAGACCTGAACACTGAAGCTTTCTTT. This chain joins TRBV5-1 and TRBJ1-1; D not resolved. The V gene's germline CDR1 is SGHRS and CDR2 YFSETQ. Trimming stripped 4 bases from V and 0 bases from J, with 7 bases between. This CDR3 is built from 13 residues.

V usage is TRBV29-1 and J usage is TRBJ2-5; 10 nucleotides agree with TRBD1. CDR3 length: 14 amino acids. V lost 4 bases, J lost 2 bases, and 4 bases stayed unmatched. The germline gives CDR1 SQVTM, CDR2 ANQGSEA. CDR3: CSVVGDRGQETQYF. CDR3 sequence (DNA): TGCAGCGTTGTAGGGGACAGGGGACAAGAGACCCAGTACTTC.

Only a few counts were recorded for this clone. The chain employs TRBV29-1 and TRBJ2-1; D is ambiguous. Germline lookup yields CDR1 SQVTM and CDR2 ANQGSEA. This CDR3 is built from 14 residues. V was clipped by 3 bases and J by 4 bases, with 13 bases between them. The CDR3 sequence: CSVDAANLYNEQFF. CDR3 nucleotides: TGCAGCGTTGACGCAGCGAACTTGTACAATGAGCAGTTCTTC.

In nucleotides, the CDR3 is TGTGCCACCACCGTGCCAGGGTCTCTAATGAACACTGAAGCTTTCTTT. Protein product: CATTVPGSLMNTEAFF. The chain couples TRBV25-1 to TRBJ1-1, with D maybe TRBD1 (5 bases). CDR3 length: 16 residues. The V gene's germline CDR1 is MGHDK and CDR2 SYGVNS. V was cut by 10 bases and J by 0 bases, with 21 bases left in between.

The chain carries TRBV29-1 and TRBJ1-1; 8 bases match TRBD1. The trim removed 4 bases at V and 4 bases at J, leaving 5 bases unmatched. CDR3 size: 13 residues. Germline CDR1 and CDR2: SQVTM and ANQGSEA. The CDR3 loop reads CSVVRGPITEAFF. CDR3 in DNA: TGCAGCGTTGTCAGGGGGCCGATCACTGAAGCTTTCTTT.

In this sample, this clone turned up once. As DNA, the CDR3 is TGCAGCGTCCGAGAGGGGGGTGAAAAACTGTTTTTT. It specifies CSVREGGEKLFF. V is TRBV29-1 and J is TRBJ1-4; D perhaps matches TRBD1 (6 bases). From germline, CDR1 is SQVTM and CDR2 ANQGSEA. The V end was cut by 6 bases, the J end by 7 bases, with 12 bases between. The CDR3 extends over 12 amino acids.

The chain employs TRBV5-6 and TRBJ1-6; D possibly corresponds to TRBD1 (5 bases). Germline CDR1 reads SGHDT; CDR2 reads YYEEEE. CDR3 length equals 17 residues. V lost 1 base, J lost 0 bases, and 11 bases lay in between. The CDR3 coding sequence is TGTGCCAGCAGCTTGCGACAGACCGGCTCCTATAATTCACCCCTCCACTTT. Amino acid sequence: CASSLRQTGSYNSPLHF.

This clone was seen only once. The rearrangement links TRBV30 to TRBJ1-4; D remains unclear. The CDR3 loop spans 12 amino acids. Germline-derived CDR1 and CDR2 are GTSNPN and SVGIG (reference sequence). V was clipped by 5 bases and J by 8 bases, with 12 bases between them. The DNA of the CDR3 is TGTGCCTGGTACATATCCGACGAAAAACTGTTTTTT. It yields the protein CAWYISDEKLFF. Full variable domain (remainder filled in from reference TRBV30 and TRBJ1-4): SQTIHQWPATLVQPVGSPLSLECTVEGTSNPNLYWYRQAAGRGLQLLFYSVGIGQISSEVPQNLSASRPQDRQFILSSKKLLLSDSGFYLCAWYISDEKLFFGSGTQLSVL.

This chain connects TRBV5-1 to TRBJ2-5; D unresolved. With 3 bases removed from V and 1 base from J, the gap between germline ends came to 7 bases. The germline V gene has CDR1 SGHRS and CDR2 YFSETQ. The CDR3 has 13 amino acids. CDR3 nucleotides: TGCGCCAGCAGCTCAGGACCCCAAGAGACCCAGTACTTC. Its protein is CASSSGPQETQYF. The whole variable domain, remainder taken from reference TRBV5-1 and TRBJ2-5, is KAGVTQTPRYLIKTRGQQVTLSCSPISGHRSVSWYQQTPGQGLQFLFEYFSETQRNKGNFPGRFSGRQFSNSRSEMNVSTLELGDSALYLCASSSGPQETQYFGPGTRLLVL.

The chain links TRBV29-1 to TRBJ1-2; D possibly corresponds to TRBD1 (5 bases). The germline V and J ends were trimmed by 4 bases and 7 bases, with 22 bases remaining between them. Germline CDR1 and CDR2: SQVTM and ANQGSEA. CDR3 size: 15 residues. CDR3 DNA sequence: TGCAGCGTTGGCCAGGGAGAGGGGAGATTGGGTGGCTACACCTTC. This codes for CSVGQGEGRLGGYTF.